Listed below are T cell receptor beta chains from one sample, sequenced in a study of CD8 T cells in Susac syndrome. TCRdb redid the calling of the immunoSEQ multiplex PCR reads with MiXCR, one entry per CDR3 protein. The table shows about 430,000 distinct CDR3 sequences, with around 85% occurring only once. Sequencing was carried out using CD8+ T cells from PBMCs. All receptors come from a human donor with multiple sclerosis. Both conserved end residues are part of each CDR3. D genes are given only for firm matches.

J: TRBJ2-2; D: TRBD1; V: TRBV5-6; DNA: TGTGCCAGCAGCTCATTATGGACAGGGGGAACCGGGGAGCTGTTTTTT; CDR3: CASSSLWTGGTGELFF
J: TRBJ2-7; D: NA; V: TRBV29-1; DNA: TGCAGCGTTGGGAACAGGGCCTACGAGCAGTACTTC; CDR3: CSVGNRAYEQYF
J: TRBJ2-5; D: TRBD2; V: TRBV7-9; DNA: TGTGCCAGCAGCTCCGGCATAGCGGGAGAAGAGACCCAGTACTTC; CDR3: CASSSGIAGEETQYF
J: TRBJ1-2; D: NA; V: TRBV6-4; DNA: TGTGCCAGCAGTGACTCGGGTGGCTACACCTTC; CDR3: CASSDSGGYTF
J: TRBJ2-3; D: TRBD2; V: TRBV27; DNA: TGTGCCAGCAGTAGATTAGCGGGGTGGGAGGATACGCAGTATTTT; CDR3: CASSRLAGWEDTQYF
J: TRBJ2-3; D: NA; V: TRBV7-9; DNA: TGTGCCAGCAGCTTAGCGGGGAGGAGCGATACGCAGTATTTT; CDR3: CASSLAGRSDTQYF
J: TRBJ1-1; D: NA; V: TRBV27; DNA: TGTGCCAGCAGTTTATCAGCAGGGAATGAAGCTTTCTTT; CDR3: CASSLSAGNEAFF
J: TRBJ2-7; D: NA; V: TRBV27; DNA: TGTGCCAGCCGGGGGCGGGGAGGAGGCCCCTACGAGCAGTACTTC; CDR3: CASRGRGGGPYEQYF
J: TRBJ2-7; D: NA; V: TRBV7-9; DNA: TGTGCCAGCAGCCGCGGCGGGTCGTACTACGAGCAGTACTTC; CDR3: CASSRGGSYYEQYF
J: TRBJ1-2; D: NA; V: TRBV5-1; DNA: TGCGCCAGCTCGGACGGCCTAGCTAACTATGGCTACACCTTC; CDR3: CASSDGLANYGYTF